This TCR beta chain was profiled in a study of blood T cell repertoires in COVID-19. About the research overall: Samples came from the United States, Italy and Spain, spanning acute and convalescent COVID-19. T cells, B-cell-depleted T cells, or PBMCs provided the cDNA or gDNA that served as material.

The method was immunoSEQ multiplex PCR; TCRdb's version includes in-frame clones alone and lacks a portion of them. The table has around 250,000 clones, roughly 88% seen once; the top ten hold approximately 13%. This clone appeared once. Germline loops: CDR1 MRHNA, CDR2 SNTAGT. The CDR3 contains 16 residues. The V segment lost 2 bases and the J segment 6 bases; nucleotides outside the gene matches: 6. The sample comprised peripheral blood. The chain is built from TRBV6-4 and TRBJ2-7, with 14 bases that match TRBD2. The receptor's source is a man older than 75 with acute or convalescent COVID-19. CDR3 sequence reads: CASSDAPGLAGAEQYF. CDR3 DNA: TGTGCCAGCAGTGACGCCCCGGGACTAGCGGGAGCCGAGCAGTACTTC.